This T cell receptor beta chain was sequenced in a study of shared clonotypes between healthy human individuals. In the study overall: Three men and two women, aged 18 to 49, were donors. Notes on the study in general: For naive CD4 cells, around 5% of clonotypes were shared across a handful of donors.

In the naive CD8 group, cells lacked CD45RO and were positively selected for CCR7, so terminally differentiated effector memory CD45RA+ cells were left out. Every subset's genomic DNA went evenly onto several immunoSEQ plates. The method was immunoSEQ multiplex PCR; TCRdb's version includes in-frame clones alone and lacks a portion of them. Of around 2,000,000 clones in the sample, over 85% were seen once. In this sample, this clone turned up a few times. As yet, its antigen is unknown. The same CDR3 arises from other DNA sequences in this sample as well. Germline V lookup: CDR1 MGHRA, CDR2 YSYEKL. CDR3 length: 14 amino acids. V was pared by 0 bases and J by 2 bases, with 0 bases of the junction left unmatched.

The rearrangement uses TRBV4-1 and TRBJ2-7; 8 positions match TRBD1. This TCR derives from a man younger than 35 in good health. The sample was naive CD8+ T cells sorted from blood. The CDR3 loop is CASSQEDRAYEQYF. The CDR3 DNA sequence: TGCGCCAGCAGCCAAGAGGACAGGGCCTACGAGCAGTACTTC.